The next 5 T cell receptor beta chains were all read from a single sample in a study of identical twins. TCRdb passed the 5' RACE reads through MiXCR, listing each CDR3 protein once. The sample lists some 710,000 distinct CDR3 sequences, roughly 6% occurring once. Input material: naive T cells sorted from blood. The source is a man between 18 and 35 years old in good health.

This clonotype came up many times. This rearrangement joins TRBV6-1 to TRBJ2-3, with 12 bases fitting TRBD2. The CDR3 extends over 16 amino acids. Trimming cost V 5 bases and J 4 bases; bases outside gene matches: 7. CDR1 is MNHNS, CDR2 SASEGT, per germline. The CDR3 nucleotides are TGTGCCAGCAGTCGGACTAGCGGGATTCTGCCAGATACGCAGTATTTT. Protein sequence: CASSRTSGILPDTQYF.

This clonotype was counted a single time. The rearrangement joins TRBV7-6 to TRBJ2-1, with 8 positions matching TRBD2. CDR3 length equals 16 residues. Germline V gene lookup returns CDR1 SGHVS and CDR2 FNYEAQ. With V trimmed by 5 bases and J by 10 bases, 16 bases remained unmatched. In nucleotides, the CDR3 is TGTGCCAGCAGCATCCGATTAGCGGGGACCGAGGGGGAGCAGTTCTTC. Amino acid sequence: CASSIRLAGTEGEQFF.

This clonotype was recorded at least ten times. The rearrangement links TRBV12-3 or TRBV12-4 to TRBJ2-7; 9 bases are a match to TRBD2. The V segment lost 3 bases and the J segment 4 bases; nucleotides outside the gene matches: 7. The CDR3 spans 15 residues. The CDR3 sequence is CASSFGREGRYEQYF. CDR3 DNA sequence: TGTGCCAGCAGTTTCGGGCGGGAGGGCCGGTACGAGCAGTACTTC.

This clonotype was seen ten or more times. CDR3: CASSYNGQGSEQYV. CDR3 nucleotides: TGTGCCAGCAGTTACAACGGACAGGGAAGCGAGCAGTACGTC. The J gene is TRBJ2-7, the V gene TRBV6-5; 8 positions match TRBD1. V lost 2 bases, J lost 6 bases, and 6 bases stayed unmatched. There are 14 residues in the CDR3. Germline loops: CDR1 MNHEY, CDR2 SVGAGI.

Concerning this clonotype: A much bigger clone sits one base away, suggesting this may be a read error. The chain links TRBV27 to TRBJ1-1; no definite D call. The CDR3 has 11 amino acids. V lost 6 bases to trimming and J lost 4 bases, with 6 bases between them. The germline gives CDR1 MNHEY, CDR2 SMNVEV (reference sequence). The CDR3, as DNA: TGTGCCAGCAGGAAGGGCACTGAAGCTTTCTTT. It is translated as CASRKGTEAFF.